This T cell receptor beta chain derives from a study of glioma-infiltrating T cells. Study findings and constraints: CDR3 overlap between tissue and blood was very small. Gliomas, especially low-grade, showed above-expected tissue-blood divergence; non-neoplastic patients showed below.

Trimming took off 0 bases at V and 2 bases at J, with 9 bases between the two ends. The V gene's germline CDR1 is SEHNR and CDR2 FQNEAQ (reference sequence). The CDR3 totals 15 residues. The sample holds a few counts of this clonotype. The antigen remains unidentified. The iRepertoire nested amplicon-rescue multiplex PCR amplified TCR alpha and beta CDR3s from RNA. Input was about 100-450 ng of tissue mRNA or PBMC total RNA. MiXCR, run by TCRdb on the multiplex PCR reads, gives a single entry per CDR3 protein. The table shows around 120,000 distinct CDR3 sequences, with around 25% occurring only once. The sequenced sample was glioma tissue, nonneoplastic brain tissue, or PBMCs (not recorded which). The gene calls are TRBV7-9 and TRBJ2-3; possibly TRBD2 for D (5 bases). The origin of this receptor is a human donor with low-grade glioma or glioblastoma, undergoing nonglioma brain surgery, or in good health (not recorded which). The CDR3 DNA reads as TGTGCCAGCAGCTTAGCGGGGAGCAACACAGATACGCAGTATTTT. Its protein is CASSLAGSNTDTQYF.